Reported below is one TCR beta chain. This sample is part of a study of blood T cells in healthy people across ages. Germline V gives CDR1 DFQATT, CDR2 SNEGSKA (reference sequence). The CDR3 contains 15 residues. The V end lost 6 bases, the J end lost 4 bases, and 19 bases lay between the germline ends. A J-beta primer mix and a sample-barcoded 5' primer were used in a second PCR of about 6 to 12 cycles. TCRdb re-called the 5' RACE reads through MiXCR, storing one row per CDR3 protein. The profile shows around 1,600,000 distinct CDR3 sequences, 42% of them singletons. The origin of this receptor is a young woman in good health. V usage is TRBV20-1 and J usage is TRBJ2-1; D is unresolved. The sequenced sample was blood. The CDR3 region has the DNA TGCAGTGCCAGCGTTTGGACCTCCGTTTACAATGAGCAGTTCTTC. It specifies CSASVWTSVYNEQFF.